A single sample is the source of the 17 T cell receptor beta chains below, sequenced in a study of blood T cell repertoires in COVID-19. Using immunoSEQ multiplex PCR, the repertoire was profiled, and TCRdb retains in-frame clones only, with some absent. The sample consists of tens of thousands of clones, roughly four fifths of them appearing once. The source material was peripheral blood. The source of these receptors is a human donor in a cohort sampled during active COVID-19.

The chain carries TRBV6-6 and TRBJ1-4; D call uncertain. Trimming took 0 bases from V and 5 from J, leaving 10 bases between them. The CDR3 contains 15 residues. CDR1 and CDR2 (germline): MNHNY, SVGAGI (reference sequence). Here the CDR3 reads CASSYSRGYNEKLFF. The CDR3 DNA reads TGTGCCAGCAGTTACTCAAGAGGGTACAATGAAAAACTGTTTTTT.

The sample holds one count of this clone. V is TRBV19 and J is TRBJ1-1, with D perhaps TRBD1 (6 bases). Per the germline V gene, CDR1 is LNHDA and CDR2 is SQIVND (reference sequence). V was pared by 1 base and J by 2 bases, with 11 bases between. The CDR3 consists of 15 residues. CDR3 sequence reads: CASSIGGQFNTEAFF. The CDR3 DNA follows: TGTGCCAGTAGTATAGGGGGGCAGTTTAACACTGAAGCTTTCTTT. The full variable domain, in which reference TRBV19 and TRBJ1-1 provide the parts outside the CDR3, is DGGITQSPKYLFRKEGQNVTLSCEQNLNHDAMYWYRQDPGQGLRLIYYSQIVNDFQKGDIAEGYSVSREKKESFPLTVTSAQKNPTAFYLCASSIGGQFNTEAFFGQGTRLTVV.

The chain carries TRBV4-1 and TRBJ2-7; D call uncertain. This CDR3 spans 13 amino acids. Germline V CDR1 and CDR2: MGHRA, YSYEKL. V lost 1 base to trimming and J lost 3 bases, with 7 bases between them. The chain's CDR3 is CASSQVPDYEQYF. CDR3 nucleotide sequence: TGCGCCAGCAGCCAAGTTCCAGACTACGAGCAGTACTTC.

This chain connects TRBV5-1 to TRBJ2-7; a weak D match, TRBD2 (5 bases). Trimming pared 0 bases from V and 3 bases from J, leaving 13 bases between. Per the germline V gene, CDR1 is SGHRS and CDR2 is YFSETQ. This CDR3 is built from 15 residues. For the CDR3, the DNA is TGCGCCAGCAGCTTGGGTACAGTGGGAGACTACGAGCAGTACTTC. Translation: CASSLGTVGDYEQYF.

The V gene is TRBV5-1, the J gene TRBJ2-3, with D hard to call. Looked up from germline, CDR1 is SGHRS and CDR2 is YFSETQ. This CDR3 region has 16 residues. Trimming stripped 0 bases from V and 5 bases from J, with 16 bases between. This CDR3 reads CASSLASFGSGDTQYF. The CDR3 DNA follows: TGCGCCAGCAGCTTGGCCTCCTTTGGTTCCGGAGATACGCAGTATTTT.

The CDR3 coding sequence is TGTGCCAGCAGCTTTACCGGGACAGCCTACAATGAGCAGTTCTTC. It specifies CASSFTGTAYNEQFF. J is TRBJ2-1 and V is TRBV5-4; 7 bases fit TRBD1. The germline V gene encodes CDR1 SGHNT and CDR2 YYREEE (reference sequence). This CDR3 is 15 amino acids long. The V segment lost 2 bases and the J segment 2 bases; nucleotides outside the gene matches: 4.

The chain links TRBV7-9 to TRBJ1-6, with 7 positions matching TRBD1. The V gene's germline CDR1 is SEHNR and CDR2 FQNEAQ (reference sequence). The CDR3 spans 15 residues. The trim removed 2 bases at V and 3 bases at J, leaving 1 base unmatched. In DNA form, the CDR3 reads TGTGCCAGCAGCTTAAGGGACAGCTATAATTCACCCCTCCACTTT. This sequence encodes CASSLRDSYNSPLHF.

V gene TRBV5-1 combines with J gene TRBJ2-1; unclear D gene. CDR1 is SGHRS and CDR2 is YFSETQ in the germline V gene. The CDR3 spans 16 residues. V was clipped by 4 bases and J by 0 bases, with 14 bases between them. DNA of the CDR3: TGCGCCAGCAGCCCGCAGACTCTTAGCTCCTACAATGAGCAGTTCTTC. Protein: CASSPQTLSSYNEQFF.

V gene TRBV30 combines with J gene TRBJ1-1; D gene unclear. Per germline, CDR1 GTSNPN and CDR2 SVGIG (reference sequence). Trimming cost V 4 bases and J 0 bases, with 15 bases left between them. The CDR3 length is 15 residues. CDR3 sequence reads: CAWTREAFMNTEAFF. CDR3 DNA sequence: TGTGCCTGGACCCGGGAAGCTTTCATGAACACTGAAGCTTTCTTT.

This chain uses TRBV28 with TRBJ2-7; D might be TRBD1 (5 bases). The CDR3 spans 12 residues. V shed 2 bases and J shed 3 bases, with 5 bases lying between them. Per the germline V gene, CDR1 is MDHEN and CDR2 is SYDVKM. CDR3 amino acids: CASSLRGYEQYF. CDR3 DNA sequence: TGTGCCAGCAGTTTAAGGGGCTACGAGCAGTACTTC. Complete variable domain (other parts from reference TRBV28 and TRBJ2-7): DVKVTQSSRYLVKRTGEKVFLECVQDMDHENMFWYRQDPGLGLRLIYFSYDVKMKEKGDIPEGYSVSREKKERFSLILESASTNQTSMYLCASSLRGYEQYFGPGTRLTVT.

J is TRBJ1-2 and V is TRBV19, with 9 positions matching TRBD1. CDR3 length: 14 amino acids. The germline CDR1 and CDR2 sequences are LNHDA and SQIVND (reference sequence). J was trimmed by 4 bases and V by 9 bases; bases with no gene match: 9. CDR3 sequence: CASMPGQGPYGYTF. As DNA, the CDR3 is TGTGCCAGCATGCCGGGACAGGGTCCCTATGGCTACACCTTC. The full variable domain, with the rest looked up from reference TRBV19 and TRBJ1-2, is DGGITQSPKYLFRKEGQNVTLSCEQNLNHDAMYWYRQDPGQGLRLIYYSQIVNDFQKGDIAEGYSVSREKKESFPLTVTSAQKNPTAFYLCASMPGQGPYGYTFGSGTRLTVV.

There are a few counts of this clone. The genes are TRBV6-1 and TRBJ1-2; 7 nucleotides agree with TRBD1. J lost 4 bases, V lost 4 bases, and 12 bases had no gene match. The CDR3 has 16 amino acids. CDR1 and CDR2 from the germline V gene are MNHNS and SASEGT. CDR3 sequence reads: CASSAYLTGSSYGYTF. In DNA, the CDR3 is TGTGCCAGCAGTGCCTATTTGACAGGGAGCTCCTATGGCTACACCTTC.

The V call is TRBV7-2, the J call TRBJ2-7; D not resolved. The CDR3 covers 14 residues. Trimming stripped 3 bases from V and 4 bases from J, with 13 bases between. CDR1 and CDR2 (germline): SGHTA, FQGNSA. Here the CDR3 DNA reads TGTGCCAGCAGCTTCTCCCTAGTCTCGTACGAGCAGTACTTC. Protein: CASSFSLVSYEQYF.

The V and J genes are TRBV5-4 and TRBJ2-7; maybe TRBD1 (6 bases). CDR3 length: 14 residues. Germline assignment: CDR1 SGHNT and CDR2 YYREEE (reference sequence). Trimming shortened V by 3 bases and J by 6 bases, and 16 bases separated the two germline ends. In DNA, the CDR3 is TGTGCCAGCAGCTCGCCTCTTACAGGGCCCGAGCAGTACTTC. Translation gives CASSSPLTGPEQYF. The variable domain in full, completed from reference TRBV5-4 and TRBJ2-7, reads ETGVTQSPTHLIKTRGQQVTLRCSSQSGHNTVSWYQQALGQGPQFIFQYYREEENGRGNFPPRFSGLQFPNYSSELNVNALELDDSALYLCASSSPLTGPEQYFGPGTRLTVT.

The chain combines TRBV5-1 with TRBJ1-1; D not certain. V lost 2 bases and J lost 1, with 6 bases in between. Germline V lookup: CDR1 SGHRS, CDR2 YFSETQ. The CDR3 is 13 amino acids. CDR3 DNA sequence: TGCGCCAGCAGCTTTCGACAGAACACTGAAGCTTTCTTT. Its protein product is CASSFRQNTEAFF.

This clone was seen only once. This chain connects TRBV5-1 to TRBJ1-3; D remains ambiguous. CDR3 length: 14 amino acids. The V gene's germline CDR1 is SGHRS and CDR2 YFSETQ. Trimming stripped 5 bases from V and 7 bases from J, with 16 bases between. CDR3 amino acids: CASSTDGSGNTIYF. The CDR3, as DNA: TGCGCCAGCAGTACAGATGGATCGGGGAACACCATATATTTT.

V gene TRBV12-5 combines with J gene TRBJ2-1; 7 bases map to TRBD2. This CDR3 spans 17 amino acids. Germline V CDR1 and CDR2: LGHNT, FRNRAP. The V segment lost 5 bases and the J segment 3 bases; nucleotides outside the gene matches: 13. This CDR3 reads CASGPPSGTTFYNEQFF. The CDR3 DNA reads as TGTGCTAGTGGTCCGCCCAGCGGGACTACGTTCTACAATGAGCAGTTCTTC.